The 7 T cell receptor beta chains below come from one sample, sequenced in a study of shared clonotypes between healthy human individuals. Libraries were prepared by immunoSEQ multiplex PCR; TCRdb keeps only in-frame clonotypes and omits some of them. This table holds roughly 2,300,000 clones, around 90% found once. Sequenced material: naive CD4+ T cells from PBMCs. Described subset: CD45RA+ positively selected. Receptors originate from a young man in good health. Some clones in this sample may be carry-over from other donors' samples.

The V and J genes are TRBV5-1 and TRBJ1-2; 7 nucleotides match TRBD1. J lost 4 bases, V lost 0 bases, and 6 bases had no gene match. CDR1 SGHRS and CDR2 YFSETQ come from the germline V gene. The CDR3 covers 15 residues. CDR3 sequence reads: CASSLDGTASYGYTF. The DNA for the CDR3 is TGCGCCAGCAGCTTGGACGGGACAGCTTCCTATGGCTACACCTTC.

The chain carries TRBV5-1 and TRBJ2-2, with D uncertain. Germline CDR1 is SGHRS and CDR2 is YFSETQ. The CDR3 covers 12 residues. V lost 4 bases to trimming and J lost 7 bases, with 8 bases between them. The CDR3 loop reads CASSVPFGELFF. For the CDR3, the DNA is TGCGCCAGCAGCGTCCCCTTCGGGGAGCTGTTTTTT.

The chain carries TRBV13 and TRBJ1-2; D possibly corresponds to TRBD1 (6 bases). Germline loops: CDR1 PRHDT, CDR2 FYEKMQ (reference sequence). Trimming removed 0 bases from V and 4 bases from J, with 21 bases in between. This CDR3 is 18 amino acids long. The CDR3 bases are TGTGCCAGCAGCTTAGGTCCGGGACAACTAGGGATCGGCTATGGCTACACCTTC. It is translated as CASSLGPGQLGIGYGYTF. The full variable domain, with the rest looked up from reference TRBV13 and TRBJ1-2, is AAGVIQSPRHLIKEKRETATLKCYPIPRHDTVYWYQQGPGQDPQFLISFYEKMQSDKGSIPDRFSAQQFSDYHSELNMSSLELGDSALYFCASSLGPGQLGIGYGYTFGSGTRLTVV.

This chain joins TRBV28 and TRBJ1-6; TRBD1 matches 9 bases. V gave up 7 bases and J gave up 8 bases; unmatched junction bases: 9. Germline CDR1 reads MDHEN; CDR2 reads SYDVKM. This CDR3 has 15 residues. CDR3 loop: CASTPQNRGHSPLHF. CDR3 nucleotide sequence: TGTGCCAGCACTCCTCAGAACAGGGGGCATTCACCCCTCCACTTT.

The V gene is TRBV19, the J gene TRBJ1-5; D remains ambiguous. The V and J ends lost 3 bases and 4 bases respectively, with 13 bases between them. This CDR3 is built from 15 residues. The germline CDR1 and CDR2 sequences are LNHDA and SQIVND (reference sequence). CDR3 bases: TGTGCCAGTAGTATGTCGGGGTTAGGGAATCAGCCCCAGCATTTT. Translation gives CASSMSGLGNQPQHF. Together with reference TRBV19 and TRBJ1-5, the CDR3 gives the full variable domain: DGGITQSPKYLFRKEGQNVTLSCEQNLNHDAMYWYRQDPGQGLRLIYYSQIVNDFQKGDIAEGYSVSREKKESFPLTVTSAQKNPTAFYLCASSMSGLGNQPQHFGDGTRLSIL.

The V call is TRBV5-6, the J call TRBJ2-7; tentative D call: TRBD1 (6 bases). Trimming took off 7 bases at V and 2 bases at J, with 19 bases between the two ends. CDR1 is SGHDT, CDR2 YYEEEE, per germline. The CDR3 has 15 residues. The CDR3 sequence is CASGRWTAMTYEQYF. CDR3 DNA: TGTGCCAGCGGTAGATGGACAGCGATGACCTACGAGCAGTACTTC.

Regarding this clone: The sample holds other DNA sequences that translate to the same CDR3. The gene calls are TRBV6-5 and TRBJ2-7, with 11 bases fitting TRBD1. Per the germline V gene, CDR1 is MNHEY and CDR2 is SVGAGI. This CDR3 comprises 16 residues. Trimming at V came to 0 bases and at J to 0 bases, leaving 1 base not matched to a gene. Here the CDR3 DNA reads TGTGCCAGCAGTTACTCGGGGACAGGGGGCTCCTACGAGCAGTACTTC. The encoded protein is CASSYSGTGGSYEQYF.